A selection of T cell receptor beta chains follows, all from one sample in a study of blood T cell repertoires in COVID-19. Data came from immunoSEQ multiplex PCR; TCRdb stores just in-frame clones and leaves some out. The table lists 15,000 to 20,000 clones, 80% of them singletons, with about 11% in the top ten. The specimen sequenced was peripheral blood. The origin of the receptors is a man older than 75 with acute or convalescent COVID-19. Each CDR3 is given with its conserved first and last residue. Each record gives: D gene, J gene, CDR3 length, clone size, V gene, CDR3 protein, CDR3 DNA. The D gene is left open where the match is weak. Expanded clones are given a class, and other clones once, few, many or no size at all.

. | TRBJ1-6 | 14 | . | TRBV19 | CASSRARGGSPLHF | TGTGCCAGTAGCCGCGCCCGGGGAGGTTCACCCCTCCACTTT
. | TRBJ1-4 | 17 | . | TRBV7-9 | CASSRPSDSPTNEKLFF | TGTGCCAGCAGCCGACCCTCCGACAGTCCAACTAATGAAAAACTGTTTTTT
. | TRBJ2-1 | 13 | . | TRBV20-1 | CSASFQGFGEQFF | TGCAGTGCTAGTTTCCAGGGGTTTGGTGAGCAGTTCTTC
. | TRBJ1-1 | 12 | . | TRBV25-1 | CARGGEGTEAFF | TGTGCTAGAGGGGGGGAGGGAACTGAAGCTTTCTTT
. | TRBJ2-1 | 14 | few | TRBV18 | CASSPSRSGNEQFF | TGTGCCAGCTCACCTTCCCGGAGTGGCAATGAGCAGTTCTTC
. | TRBJ1-6 | 14 | once | TRBV6-5 | CASTEGGGNSPLHF | TGTGCCAGCACGGAGGGGGGGGGCAATTCACCCCTCCACTTT
TRBD1 | TRBJ1-5 | 14 | once | TRBV24-1 | CATSGQGVAQPQHF | TGTGCCACCAGCGGACAGGGGGTAGCTCAGCCCCAGCATTTT
. | TRBJ1-1 | 15 | . | TRBV5-8 | CASSLESGIYAEAFF | TGTGCCAGCAGCTTGGAGTCAGGGATTTACGCTGAAGCTTTCTTT
. | TRBJ2-5 | 17 | . | TRBV7-9 | CASSQGWTADLQETQYF | TGTGCCAGCAGCCAAGGTTGGACAGCTGACCTTCAAGAGACCCAGTACTTC
. | TRBJ1-3 | 13 | . | TRBV5-6 | CASESVSGNTIYF | TGTGCCAGCGAGTCGGTCTCTGGAAACACCATATATTTT
TRBD1 | TRBJ2-7 | 17 | . | TRBV6-2/TRBV6-3 | CASSSTPSDRVEYEQYF | TGTGCCAGCAGTTCAACGCCATCCGACAGGGTCGAATACGAGCAGTACTTC
TRBD2 | TRBJ2-3 | 15 | . | TRBV2 | CASRPSSGSTDTQYF | TGTGCCAGCAGGCCTTCTAGCGGTAGCACAGATACGCAGTATTTT
. | TRBJ1-1 | 14 | . | TRBV5-5 | CASSLERTDIGAFF | TGTGCCAGCAGCTTGGAAAGGACAGATATAGGAGCTTTCTTT
. | TRBJ1-1 | 14 | . | TRBV2 | CASKIGRVTTEAFF | TGTGCCAGCAAAATTGGCAGGGTGACCACTGAAGCTTTCTTT
TRBD1 | TRBJ1-1 | 15 | . | TRBV5-4 | CASSSAGQGSTEAFF | TGTGCCAGCAGCTCGGCCGGACAGGGTTCGACTGAAGCTTTCTTT
TRBD2 | TRBJ2-5 | 15 | few | TRBV7-2 | CASRMSGGVGETQYF | TGTGCCAGCAGGATGAGCGGGGGAGTTGGAGAGACCCAGTACTTC
TRBD2 | TRBJ2-3 | 16 | . | TRBV4-1 | CASSHGSGGATDTQYF | TGCGCCAGCAGCCATGGTAGCGGGGGGGCCACAGATACGCAGTATTTT
. | TRBJ2-5 | 15 | once | TRBV6-6 | CASSWEGTGGETQYF | TGTGCCAGCAGTTGGGAGGGTACAGGGGGGGAGACCCAGTACTTC
TRBD1 | TRBJ2-7 | 15 | few | TRBV4-2 | CASSQDRGGTYEQYF | TGTGCCAGCAGCCAAGATAGAGGGGGCACGTACGAGCAGTACTTC
. | TRBJ2-3 | 14 | once | TRBV6-5 | CASSLQGPKDTQYF | TGTGCCAGCAGTTTACAGGGTCCGAAAGATACGCAGTATTTT
TRBD1 | TRBJ1-3 | 14 | . | TRBV6-5 | CASKGQGGGNTIYF | TGTGCCAGCAAGGGACAGGGCGGGGGAAACACCATATATTTT
. | TRBJ2-7 | 18 | . | TRBV2 | CASSEATTGNQVTYEQYF | TGTGCCAGCAGTGAGGCAACAACAGGGAATCAGGTTACCTACGAGCAGTACTTC
. | TRBJ2-1 | 11 | . | TRBV6-5 | CASSPGDEQFF | TGTGCCAGCAGCCCCGGGGATGAGCAGTTCTTC
. | TRBJ1-5 | 16 | . | TRBV27 | CASSSSPGHPNQPQHF | TGTGCCAGCAGTTCTTCTCCGGGACACCCGAATCAGCCCCAGCATTTT
. | TRBJ2-1 | 13 | . | TRBV5-4 | CASSSGTKNEQFF | TGTGCCAGCAGCTCCGGGACAAAGAATGAGCAGTTCTTC
TRBD1 | TRBJ1-3 | 14 | once | TRBV7-2 | CASSPDRGRNTIYF | TGTGCCAGCAGCCCCGACAGGGGGAGAAACACCATATATTTT
. | TRBJ1-3 | 14 | . | TRBV7-2 | CASSLDSSGNTIYF | TGTGCCAGCAGCTTAGACAGCTCTGGAAACACCATATATTTT
. | TRBJ1-2 | 16 | once | TRBV15 | CATSPRRDTTFYGYTF | TGTGCCACCAGCCCTCGAAGGGACACTACATTCTATGGCTACACCTTC
. | TRBJ1-6 | 14 | . | TRBV10-3 | CAATAGAGNSPLHF | TGTGCCGCCACCGCAGGGGCCGGGAATTCACCCCTCCACTTT
. | TRBJ2-2 | 16 | . | TRBV5-1 | CASSLGAAGNTGELFF | TGCGCCAGCAGCCTGGGGGCGGCGGGGAACACCGGGGAGCTGTTTTTT